These 12 T cell receptor beta chains were sequenced from one sample in a study of blood T cells in healthy people across ages. The authors ran a second PCR of about 7 to 11 cycles using a sample-barcoded 5' primer and a J-beta primer mix. MiXCR was run by TCRdb on the 5' RACE reads, yielding one entry per CDR3 protein. Of around 780,000 distinct CDR3 sequences in the sample, roughly 24% were seen once. These data are also associated with another study on T cells of mothers and their children.

The sample consisted of blood. The receptor source for this set is a boy between 10 and 17 years old in good health.

The chain has TRBV12-5 and TRBJ2-3; possible D gene TRBD2, 5 bases. CDR1 and CDR2 (germline): LGHNT, FRNRAP. The germline V and J ends were trimmed by 5 bases and 1 base, with 10 bases remaining between them. The CDR3 is 14 amino acids. In nucleotides, the CDR3 is TGTGCTAGTGGTCCTCGGACTGGCACAGATACGCAGTATTTT. This translates into CASGPRTGTDTQYF.

This clonotype was detected only a few times. The rearrangement joins TRBV10-3 to TRBJ2-5; D might be TRBD1 or TRBD2, each matching 5 bases. V was shortened by 4 bases and J by 4 bases, with 10 bases between the two germline ends. The germline V gene has CDR1 ENHRY and CDR2 SYGVKD. CDR3 length: 13 amino acids. CDR3 region: CAISVGVRETQYF. In nucleotides, the CDR3 is TGTGCCATCAGTGTGGGGGTCCGAGAGACCCAGTACTTC.

In this sample, this clonotype turned up many times. The CDR3 loop is CASSSLPNQPQHF. The CDR3 nucleotides are TGTGCCAGCAGCTCCCTCCCTAATCAGCCCCAGCATTTT. The chain has TRBV7-3 and TRBJ1-5; the D is unclear. Deletions cut 4 bases from V and 4 bases from J, with 8 bases between. Germline V gene lookup returns CDR1 SGHTA and CDR2 FQGTGA. The CDR3 runs 13 residues. Complete variable domain (other parts from reference TRBV7-3 and TRBJ1-5): GAGVSQTPSNKVTEKGKYVELRCDPISGHTALYWYRQSLGQGPEFLIYFQGTGAADDSGLPNDRFFAVRPEGSVSTLKIQRTERGDSAVYLCASSSLPNQPQHFGDGTRLSIL.

This clonotype was picked up a small number of times. The chain joins TRBV27 to TRBJ2-7; D gene ambiguous. Germline V gives CDR1 MNHEY, CDR2 SMNVEV (reference sequence). Trimming left V 6 bases short and J 3 bases short, with 6 bases between. This CDR3 spans 11 amino acids. The CDR3 DNA sequence: TGTGCCAGCAGGGGTTTCTACGAGCAGTACTTC. Translated: CASRGFYEQYF.

This clonotype was seen a few times. V is TRBV30 and J is TRBJ2-1, with D perhaps TRBD2 (5 bases). CDR3 length: 13 amino acids. Germline assignment: CDR1 GTSNPN and CDR2 SVGIG (reference sequence). Trimming took off 2 bases at V and 12 bases at J, with 17 bases between the two ends. In DNA, the CDR3 is TGTGCCTGGAGTAATCCGGGGATCCGGGGGCAGTTCTTC. Protein product: CAWSNPGIRGQFF.

This clonotype has a handful of counts. The chain links TRBV4-2 to TRBJ2-7; 10 positions match TRBD1. V was pared by 8 bases and J by 7 bases, with 17 bases of the junction left unmatched. Looked up from germline, CDR1 is LGHNA and CDR2 is YNFKEQ. CDR3 length: 16 amino acids. The CDR3 is CASSAGGTGVREEQYF. CDR3 nucleotide sequence: TGTGCCAGCTCCGCCGGGGGGACAGGGGTGAGAGAGGAGCAGTACTTC.

There are a few counts of this clonotype. The chain is built from TRBV12-3 or TRBV12-4 and TRBJ2-5, with TRBD2 matching 8 bases. The V gene end was trimmed by 0 bases and the J gene end by 3 bases; junction bases not matched to a gene: 9. The CDR3 loop spans 17 amino acids. The CDR3 DNA reads TGTGCCAGCAGTTTAGCCGCCGCGGGGGGCGCTGAAGAGACCCAGTACTTC. This translates into CASSLAAAGGAEETQYF.

Note on this clonotype: Germline is not matched at one junction end, which may reflect a read error. V is TRBV5-1 and J is TRBJ2-3; TRBD2 matches at 9 bases. Germline loops: CDR1 SGHRS, CDR2 YFSETQ. The CDR3 sequence is 14 residues long. CDR3 sequence reads: CASNWRGGTDMQYF. The CDR3 DNA is TGCGCCAGCAACTGGCGGGGGGGCACAGATATGCAGTATTTT.

V gene TRBV20-1 combines with J gene TRBJ1-2; D gene uncertain. V was shortened by 3 bases and J by 4 bases, with 12 bases between the two germline ends. The CDR3 runs 13 residues. CDR1 DFQATT and CDR2 SNEGSKA come from the germline V gene (reference sequence). For the CDR3, the DNA is TGCAGTGCTAGTAGGCCTGCGGGCTATGGCTACACCTTC. This encodes CSASRPAGYGYTF.

This chain connects TRBV4-1 to TRBJ2-2, with D uncertain. This CDR3 spans 18 amino acids. Trimming cost V 4 bases and J 6 bases, with 24 bases left between them. Germline V gene lookup returns CDR1 MGHRA and CDR2 YSYEKL. The CDR3 sequence: CASSPLGKGKIIAGELFF. In DNA, the CDR3 is TGCGCCAGCAGCCCCCTGGGGAAAGGGAAAATTATCGCCGGGGAGCTGTTTTTT.

This clonotype was counted between two and nine times. The chain has TRBV6-5 and TRBJ1-6, with D unclear. The ends were cut back, 2 bases at V and 2 bases at J, with 7 bases in the middle. Germline CDR1 and CDR2: MNHEY and SVGAGI. The CDR3 contains 15 residues. CDR3 in amino acids: CASSYSSTYNSPLHF. CDR3 bases: TGTGCCAGCAGTTACAGCAGTACCTATAATTCACCCCTCCACTTT.

This clonotype occurred once. The rearrangement joins TRBV6-5 to TRBJ1-5; 9 nucleotides align to TRBD1. The V gene's germline CDR1 is MNHEY and CDR2 SVGAGI. Trimming cost V 6 bases and J 6 bases; bases outside gene matches: 6. This CDR3 has 14 amino acids. The CDR3 DNA sequence: TGTGCCAGCAGGGGACAGGGCGTAAGTCAGCCCCAGCATTTT. As protein: CASRGQGVSQPQHF.